This T cell receptor beta chain was sequenced during a study of regulatory T cells in long-lasting Graves disease. Indicated time point: persistent/refractory GD, antithyroid drugs over 5 years with positive TRAb. RNA extracted from PBMCs served as the sequencing template. To make TCR beta libraries, researchers used iRepertoire HTBI primers and Arm-PCR of CDR3 regions. MiXCR, run by TCRdb on the multiplex PCR reads, gives a single entry per CDR3 protein. The sample yields about 460,000 distinct CDR3 sequences, 20% to 25% seen once. Deletions cut 2 bases from V and 5 bases from J, with 9 bases between. The germline CDR1 and CDR2 sequences are SGHTA and FQGTGA. The CDR3 sequence is 14 residues long.

The chain is built from TRBV7-3 and TRBJ2-2; no clear D gene. The starting material was peripheral blood mononuclear cells (PBMCs), obtained when the disease was refractory, from a patient treated with antithyroid drugs. The source of this sequence is a female donor with Graves disease. The chain's CDR3 is CASSLGFETGELFF. The CDR3 DNA follows: TGTGCCAGCAGCTTAGGTTTCGAAACCGGGGAGCTGTTTTTT. Full variable domain (rest looked up from reference TRBV7-3 and TRBJ2-2): GAGVSQTPSNKVTEKGKYVELRCDPISGHTALYWYRQSLGQGPEFLIYFQGTGAADDSGLPNDRFFAVRPEGSVSTLKIQRTERGDSAVYLCASSLGFETGELFFGEGSRLTVL.